This TCR beta chain is drawn from a study of T cells in Graves' hyperthyroidism and ophthalmopathy. TCR beta CDR3 sequences were amplified from RNA transcripts. In the first-round RT-PCR of the TCR CDR3, the HTBI primer set was used. A single record per CDR3 protein comes from TCRdb applying MiXCR to the multiplex PCR reads. The sample holds around 300,000 distinct CDR3 sequences, about 25% seen once. Extraction of PBMCs used more than 8.5 ml of fresh peripheral blood. The germline V gene encodes CDR1 MNHEY and CDR2 SMNVEV (reference sequence). The length of the CDR3 is 15 residues. With 4 bases clipped from V and 6 bases from J, the junction kept 8 bases outside the gene matches. This clonotype occurred many times.

This TCR was sampled from a man aged 35-49 years with Graves' hyperthyroidism that later progressed to Graves' ophthalmopathy. The source material was blood. The chain joins TRBV27 to TRBJ2-2, with 7 positions matching TRBD1. The CDR3 bases are TGTGCCAGCAGTTCCTGGGACAGTGGGTCCGGGGAGCTGTTTTTT. Protein sequence: CASSSWDSGSGELFF.